The 22 T cell receptor beta chains below all came from one sample that was sequenced in a study of blood T cell repertoires in COVID-19 (TCRdb year 2020). The library was generated by the immunoSEQ multiplex PCR assay. TCRdb took this table from immuneACCESS and kept in-frame rearrangements with V and J called. Such tables lack part of the clones; where checked against another copy, unresolved V genes explain under half of the gap, and the rest is unexplained. This sample comprises roughly 180,000 clones, approximately 83% of them detected only once. The ten biggest clones cover roughly 8.6% of the sample. Sequencing was done on a sample of peripheral blood. The receptors stem from a man in his 60s with acute or convalescent COVID-19.

This chain joins TRBV12-3 or TRBV12-4 and TRBJ1-1, with 8 positions matching TRBD1. V lost 5 bases to trimming and J lost 4 bases; unmatched junction nucleotides: 3. This CDR3 is 13 amino acids long. CDR3 DNA: TGTGCCAGCAGTCAGGACAGGGTCACTGAAGCTTTCTTT. Its translation: CASSQDRVTEAFF.

There are a few counts of this clone. This rearrangement joins TRBV9 to TRBJ2-3; D unresolved. This CDR3 is built from 13 residues. V was cut by 4 bases and J by 6 bases, with 12 bases left in between. CDR1 is SGDLS and CDR2 is YYNGEE in the germline V gene. CDR3 sequence: CASSPSSWDTQYF. The DNA for the CDR3 is TGTGCCAGCAGCCCAAGTAGTTGGGATACGCAGTATTTT.

V is TRBV7-9 and J is TRBJ1-1; 8 positions match TRBD1. The germline gives CDR1 SEHNR, CDR2 FQNEAQ (reference sequence). This CDR3 region has 14 residues. The V gene end was trimmed by 5 bases and the J gene end by 3 bases; junction bases not matched to a gene: 5. The CDR3: CASSPDREHTEAFF. CDR3 DNA: TGTGCCAGCAGCCCGGACAGGGAGCACACTGAAGCTTTCTTT.

This clone appeared a single time. CDR3 DNA sequence: TGTGCCATCATGGGGACTCGAGCCTACGAGCAGTACTTC. Residues: CAIMGTRAYEQYF. The genes are TRBV10-3 and TRBJ2-7, with D possibly TRBD2 on 6 matching bases. Per the germline V gene, CDR1 is ENHRY and CDR2 is SYGVKD. This CDR3 is built from 13 residues. Trimming took 7 bases from V and 2 from J, leaving 12 bases between them.

In the case of this clone: This could be a read error, since a much larger clone is one nucleotide away. The sample carries other DNA sequences with the same CDR3. V and J are TRBV2 and TRBJ1-3; weak D call: TRBD1 (5 bases). Germline V gene lookup returns CDR1 SNHLY and CDR2 FYNNEI. The V and J ends lost 7 bases and 0 bases respectively, with 10 bases between them. The CDR3 spans 14 residues. The CDR3 region has the DNA TGTGCCAGCAAGGCAGGGAACTCTGGAAACACCATATATTTT. Translating it yields CASKAGNSGNTIYF.

The chain combines TRBV30 with TRBJ1-2; a possible D gene is TRBD1 (5 bases). CDR3 length: 13 residues. The V end lost 8 bases, the J end lost 1 base, and 14 bases lay between the germline ends. Germline CDR1 is GTSNPN and CDR2 is SVGIG (reference sequence). CDR3 DNA sequence: TGTGCCGGACCGCGGGGGTATAACTATGGCTACACCTTC. Translation gives CAGPRGYNYGYTF.

The V and J genes are TRBV19 and TRBJ1-2, with a possible D match to TRBD1 (6 bases). CDR1 is LNHDA, CDR2 SQIVND, per germline (reference sequence). With 6 bases removed from V and 6 bases from J, the gap between germline ends came to 14 bases. This CDR3 comprises 13 residues. The CDR3 loop is CASRGDRTDGYTF. DNA for the CDR3: TGTGCCAGTAGGGGCGACAGGACGGATGGCTACACCTTC.

The chain is built from TRBV12-3 or TRBV12-4 and TRBJ1-1; 7 bases align to TRBD1. V shed 5 bases and J 8 bases; nucleotides not matched to a gene: 8. This CDR3 has 13 amino acids. The chain's CDR3 is CASSPQGPLEAFF. The DNA of the CDR3 is TGTGCCAGCAGTCCACAGGGGCCGCTGGAAGCTTTCTTT.

This clone has just one count. The V call is TRBV5-1, the J call TRBJ1-2; TRBD1 matches at 9 bases. Germline trimming cut 0 bases from V and 5 bases from J; bases unmatched to any gene: 8. The germline V gene has CDR1 SGHRS and CDR2 YFSETQ. This CDR3 comprises 16 residues. Here the CDR3 reads CASSLEAGQGWYGYTF. The CDR3 DNA is TGCGCCAGCAGCTTGGAGGCGGGACAGGGATGGTATGGCTACACCTTC.

V and J are TRBV6-5 and TRBJ1-6; 8 bases agree with TRBD1. Germline CDR1 MNHEY, CDR2 SVGAGI. Trimming cost V 2 bases and J 9 bases; bases outside gene matches: 6. CDR3 size: 15 residues. Here the CDR3 reads CASSYRRGLGSPLHF. Here the CDR3 DNA reads TGTGCCAGCAGTTACCGCAGGGGGCTAGGTTCACCCCTCCACTTT.

This rearrangement joins TRBV27 to TRBJ2-1; weak D call: TRBD1 (6 bases). CDR3 length equals 15 residues. Germline CDR1 and CDR2: MNHEY and SMNVEV (reference sequence). Trimming cost V 7 bases and J 1 base, with 14 bases left between them. The CDR3 loop is CASNKLGTSYNEQFF. The CDR3 region has the DNA TGTGCCAGCAACAAACTCGGGACATCCTACAATGAGCAGTTCTTC.

This clone has a single count. CDR3 nucleotides: TGTGCCAGCAGCCTTCCCCCGGGTCTCTATGGCTACACCTTC. This translates into CASSLPPGLYGYTF. The chain links TRBV7-2 to TRBJ1-2; D is undetermined. Germline CDR1 reads SGHTA; CDR2 reads FQGNSA. The CDR3 runs 14 residues. Trimming pared 5 bases from V and 4 bases from J, leaving 14 bases between.

The CDR3 nucleotides are TGTGCCTGGACCCCCGGGGGGGCAGGGGGAAACACTGAAGCTTTCTTT. Protein: CAWTPGGAGGNTEAFF. The chain combines TRBV30 with TRBJ1-1; 7 nucleotides align to TRBD1. In germline, CDR1 is GTSNPN, CDR2 SVGIG (reference sequence). This CDR3 spans 16 amino acids. With V trimmed by 4 bases and J by 2 bases, 13 bases remained unmatched.

The V gene is TRBV4-1, the J gene TRBJ2-5; 8 nucleotides line up with TRBD2. The CDR3 spans 14 residues. V shed 6 bases, J shed 3 bases, and the junction held 6 bases outside the gene matches. CDR1 and CDR2 (germline): MGHRA, YSYEKL. The DNA of the CDR3 is TGCGCCAGCAGGCTTACGGGAGGGAAAGAGACCCAGTACTTC. Amino acid sequence: CASRLTGGKETQYF.

This clone has a single count. The V and J genes are TRBV5-1 and TRBJ1-3, with 9 bases aligning to TRBD1. The CDR3 runs to 16 residues. From germline, CDR1 is SGHRS and CDR2 YFSETQ. The V and J ends lost 2 bases and 4 bases, in that order; junction bases with no gene match: 7. CDR3 sequence: CASSLSSGTGGNTIYF. Here the CDR3 DNA reads TGCGCCAGCAGCTTATCTTCCGGGACAGGGGGAAACACCATATATTTT.

The rearrangement uses TRBV15 and TRBJ1-2, with 7 bases that match TRBD1. V trimming: 0 bases; J trimming: 4 bases; junction bases outside the gene matches: 5. Per the germline V gene, CDR1 is LNHNV and CDR2 is YYDKDF (reference sequence). The CDR3 is 15 residues long. CDR3 in amino acids: CATSRDRGTVYGYTF. DNA for the CDR3: TGTGCCACCAGCAGAGATCGGGGGACAGTCTATGGCTACACCTTC.

The V gene is TRBV7-9, the J gene TRBJ1-6; D unclear. The CDR3 runs 12 residues. CDR1 SEHNR and CDR2 FQNEAQ come from the germline V gene (reference sequence). V was shortened by 5 bases and J by 13 bases, with 12 bases between the two germline ends. The CDR3 DNA follows: TGTGCCAGCAGCCTACTAGGTAGTCCCCTCCACTTT. Protein: CASSLLGSPLHF. Supplemented by reference TRBV7-9 and TRBJ1-6, the full variable domain reads DTGVSQNPRHKITKRGQNVTFRCDPISEHNRLYWYRQTLGQGPEFLTYFQNEAQLEKSRLLSDRFSAERPKGSFSTLEIQRTEQGDSAMYLCASSLLGSPLHFGNGTRLTVT.

The chain is built from TRBV5-1 and TRBJ1-1; TRBD1 aligns across 8 bases. Per the germline V gene, CDR1 is SGHRS and CDR2 is YFSETQ. V trimming: 7 bases; J trimming: 4 bases; junction bases outside the gene matches: 9. The CDR3 is made up of 14 amino acids. The chain's CDR3 is CASGLDRVGTEAFF. The DNA of the CDR3 is TGCGCCAGCGGATTGGACAGGGTGGGCACTGAAGCTTTCTTT.

In regard to this clone: The same CDR3 also results from other DNA sequences found in this sample. The J gene is TRBJ1-5, the V gene TRBV18; 8 bases fit TRBD1. V shed 0 bases, J shed 6 bases, and the junction held 7 bases outside the gene matches. The CDR3 covers 16 residues. In germline, CDR1 is KGHSH, CDR2 LQKENI. Written as DNA, the CDR3 is TGTGCCAGCTCACCACCGGGGCAGGGGGCCCGTCAGCCCCAGCATTTT. Translating it yields CASSPPGQGARQPQHF.

This clone was recorded once. CDR3 region: CASSQDLFGRGDNSPLHF. CDR3 sequence (DNA): TGCGCCAGCAGCCAAGATCTCTTCGGCAGGGGGGATAATTCACCCCTCCACTTT. The V call is TRBV4-1, the J call TRBJ1-6, with 7 positions matching TRBD1. With V trimmed by 0 bases and J by 5 bases, 10 bases remained unmatched. The CDR3 is 18 residues long. Per the germline V gene, CDR1 is MGHRA and CDR2 is YSYEKL.

The chain has TRBV6-5 and TRBJ1-1; no reliable D call. Trimming cost V 7 bases and J 2 bases, with 17 bases left between them. The CDR3 sequence is 15 residues long. Germline CDR1 and CDR2: MNHEY and SVGAGI. The DNA of the CDR3 is TGTGCCAGCATCGAAAGGTGGCGGAGTAACACTGAAGCTTTCTTT. It encodes CASIERWRSNTEAFF.

This clone has a handful of counts. The rearrangement uses TRBV19 and TRBJ2-1; 8 nucleotides agree with TRBD2. Looked up from germline, CDR1 is LNHDA and CDR2 is SQIVND (reference sequence). CDR3 length: 18 residues. V shed 0 bases and J 3 bases; nucleotides not matched to a gene: 10. In nucleotides, the CDR3 is TGTGCCAGTAGTATAGACGAACCCGGACTAGCATTCTACAATGAGCAGTTCTTC. Protein sequence: CASSIDEPGLAFYNEQFF.